This T cell receptor (beta chain) was found in a study of T cells after yellow fever vaccination (dated by TCRdb to between 2018 and 2021). In the study overall: The SMART-Seq v4 Ultra Low Input RNA kit was used to prepare libraries from fractions with low cell numbers. Blood was collected at multiple timepoints before and after primary and secondary immunization, and bulk PBMC replicates and cell subsets were isolated. To follow T-cell clones before and after both primary and booster YFV17D yellow fever vaccination, bulk TCR alpha and beta repertoires underwent longitudinal sequencing. Two healthy male donors made up the cohort, one aged 18 to 30 years and the other aged 30 to 40 years.

TCRdb shows the sequencer as Illumina NovaSeq 6000. Synthesis of TCR cDNA relied on 5'RACE template switching, a step that introduced a universal primer site along with unique molecular identifiers. cDNA synthesis was primed from both the TCR alpha and TCR beta constant segments. Library amplification used two PCR steps, and the second PCR step added sample barcodes and sequencing adapters. Libraries were sequenced on Illumina HiSeq 2500 (2x100 bp) or NovaSeq (2x150 bp). From the authors' description of their analysis: MIGEC was used to demultiplex reads and collapse the reads into UMI consensus sequences, and MiXCR was used for V(D)J alignment. Vaccine-responding clonotypes were defined with edgeR using replicate PBMC samples, requiring FDR below 0.01 and a log2 fold change above 5 up to day 15. Each bulk clonotype received a CD4 or CD8 identity based on whether the sequenced CD4 or CD8 repertoire contained that clonotype at higher abundance. TCRdb trimmed the raw reads at Q25, called clones with MiXCR and kept productive beta chains. CDR3 protein duplicates are merged, each entry listing the most common genes and DNA. TCRdb's processing, not the authors' own work, is the source of the V and J calls. Across this sample there are about 200,000 distinct CDR3 sequences, with approximately 3.3% seen only once. The ten largest clones take up 3.2% of the sample.

Explained via the paper, the treatment or condition label denotes: live attenuated yellow fever vaccine strain. A standard Ficoll-Paque protocol was used to isolate PBMCs from peripheral blood. Dynabeads CD4 and CD8 positive selection kits were used to isolate CD4 and CD8 T-cell fractions. RNA was extracted with TriZol from bulk PBMCs, CD4 and CD8 fractions, and dextramer-positive and dextramer-negative fractions. Paper-wide results and their limitations: Because only two donors were included in the study, the extent to which the findings can be generalized is limited. A small share of clonotypes occurred in both CD4 and CD8 compartments, likely arising from convergent recombination. The secondary T-cell response was weaker than the primary response but faster, peaking on day 5 instead of day 15. FACS-sorted repertoires could contain abundant contaminating clonotypes from the bulk population, so computational filtering was required. After the booster, most of the clones that had expanded following primary vaccination were detected again (around 97% of CD4 and roughly 88% of CD8), which suggests that memory was broadly maintained.

The CDR3 goes from the cysteine to the phenylalanine over 14 residues. Only CDR3 DNA remains: 42 bases, in frame from the first base. Based on the germline V gene, the CDR1 and CDR2 sequences are SNHLY and FYNNEI. This clonotype came up many times. Its recognized antigen is unknown. One junction end disagrees with the germline gene, perhaps due to a read error. The rearranged segments are TRBV2 and TRBJ2-2, and TRBD1 aligns with 8 junction nucleotides. The sequence was obtained from a man aged 18 to 30 who received the YFV17D yellow fever vaccine. The material sequenced was CD4+ T cells sorted from PBMCs, taken 10 days after the yellow fever booster vaccination. Read as DNA, the sequence is TGTGCCAGCATTGAAGACAGGGGCACCGGGGAGCTGTTTTTT. Its protein reads: CASIEDRGTGELFF. With the portions outside the CDR3 filled from the reference TRBV2 and TRBJ2-2 genes, the complete variable region becomes EPEVTQTPSHQVTQMGQEVILRCVPISNHLYFYWYRQILGQKVEFLVSFYNNEISEKSEIFDDQFSVERPDGSNFTLKIRSTKLEDSAMYFCASIEDRGTGELFFGEGSRLTVL.